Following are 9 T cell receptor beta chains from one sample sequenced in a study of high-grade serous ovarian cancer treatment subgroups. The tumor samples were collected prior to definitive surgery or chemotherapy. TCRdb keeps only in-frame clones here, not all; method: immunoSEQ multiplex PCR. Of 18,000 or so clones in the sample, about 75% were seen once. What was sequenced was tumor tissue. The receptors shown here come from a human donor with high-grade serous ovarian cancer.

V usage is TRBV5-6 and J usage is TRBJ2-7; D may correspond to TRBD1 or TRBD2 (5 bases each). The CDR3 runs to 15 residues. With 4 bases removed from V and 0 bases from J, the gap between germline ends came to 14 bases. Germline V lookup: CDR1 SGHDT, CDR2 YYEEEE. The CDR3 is CASSPGTRSSYEQYF. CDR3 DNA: TGTGCCAGCAGCCCCGGGACGAGGAGCTCCTACGAGCAGTACTTC.

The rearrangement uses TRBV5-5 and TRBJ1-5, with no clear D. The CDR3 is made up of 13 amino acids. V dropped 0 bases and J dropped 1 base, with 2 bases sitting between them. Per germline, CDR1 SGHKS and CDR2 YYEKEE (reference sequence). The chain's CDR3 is CASSLDSNQPQHF. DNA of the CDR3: TGTGCCAGCAGCTTGGACAGCAATCAGCCCCAGCATTTT.

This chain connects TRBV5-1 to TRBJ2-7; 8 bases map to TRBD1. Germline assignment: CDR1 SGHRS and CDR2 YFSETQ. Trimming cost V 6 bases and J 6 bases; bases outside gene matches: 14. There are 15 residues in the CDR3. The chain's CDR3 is CASIPSPGQAGEQYF. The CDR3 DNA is TGCGCCAGCATTCCTTCCCCGGGACAGGCGGGCGAGCAGTACTTC.

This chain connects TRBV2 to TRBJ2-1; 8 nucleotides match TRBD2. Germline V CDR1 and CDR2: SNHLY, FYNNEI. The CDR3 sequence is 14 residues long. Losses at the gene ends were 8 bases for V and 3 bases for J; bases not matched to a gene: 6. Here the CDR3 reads CASLTSGYYNEQFF. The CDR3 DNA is TGTGCCAGCCTTACTAGCGGATACTACAATGAGCAGTTCTTC.

CDR3 residues: CASSLEAGEYEQYF. CDR3 nucleotides: TGCGCCAGCAGCCTTGAAGCGGGAGAGTACGAGCAGTACTTC. The V gene is TRBV4-1, the J gene TRBJ2-7, with TRBD2 matching over 8 bases. CDR1 MGHRA and CDR2 YSYEKL come from the germline V gene. The CDR3 is 14 amino acids. J lost 4 bases, V lost 4 bases, and 6 bases had no gene match.

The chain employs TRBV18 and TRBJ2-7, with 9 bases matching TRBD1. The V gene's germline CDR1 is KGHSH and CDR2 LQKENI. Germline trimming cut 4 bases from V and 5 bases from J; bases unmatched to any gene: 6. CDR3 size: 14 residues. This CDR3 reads CASSLSHRGHEQYF. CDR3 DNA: TGTGCCAGCTCACTATCCCACAGGGGGCACGAGCAGTACTTC.

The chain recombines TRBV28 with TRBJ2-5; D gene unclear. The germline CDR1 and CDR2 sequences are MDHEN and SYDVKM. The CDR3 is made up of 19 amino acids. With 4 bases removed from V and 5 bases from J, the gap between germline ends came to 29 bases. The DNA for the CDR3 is TGTGCCAGCAGTTCTCCCGGCCCCCCTGATCCCACTACAGCGGAGACCCAGTACTTC. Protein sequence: CASSSPGPPDPTTAETQYF. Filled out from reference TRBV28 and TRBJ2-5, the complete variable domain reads DVKVTQSSRYLVKRTGEKVFLECVQDMDHENMFWYRQDPGLGLRLIYFSYDVKMKEKGDIPEGYSVSREKKERFSLILESASTNQTSMYLCASSSPGPPDPTTAETQYFGPGTRLLVL.

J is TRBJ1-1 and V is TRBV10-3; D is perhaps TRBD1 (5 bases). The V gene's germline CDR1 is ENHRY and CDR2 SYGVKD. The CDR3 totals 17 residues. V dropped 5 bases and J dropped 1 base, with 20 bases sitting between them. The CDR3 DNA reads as TGTGCCATCAGTCTTCAGGGAATCCTACACTCGAACACTGAAGCTTTCTTT. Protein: CAISLQGILHSNTEAFF.

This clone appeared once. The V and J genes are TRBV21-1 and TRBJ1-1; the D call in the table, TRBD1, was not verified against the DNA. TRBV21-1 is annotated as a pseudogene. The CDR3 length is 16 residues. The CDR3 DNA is TGTGCCAGCAGCAAAGCGACAGGGGGGGGGAACACTGAAGCTTTCTTT. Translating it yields CASSKATGGGNTEAFF.